This T cell receptor (beta chain) was captured in a study of T cells after yellow fever vaccination. Germline CDR1 reads LGHNA; CDR2 reads YSLEER. V lost 0 bases to trimming and J lost 10 bases, with 16 bases between them. This CDR3 comprises 16 residues. Production of TCR cDNA was by 5'RACE template switching, which also added a universal primer site and UMIs. TCRdb re-analysed the 5' RACE reads in MiXCR, keeping a single row per CDR3 protein. The sample yields about 300,000 distinct CDR3 sequences, approximately 3.9% seen once. The rearrangement uses TRBV4-3 and TRBJ1-6, with D possibly TRBD1 on 6 matching bases. Sample: PBMCs, taken 5 days after the yellow fever booster vaccination. This TCR derives from a man aged 18 to 29 who received the YFV17D yellow fever vaccine. For the CDR3, the DNA is TGCGCCAGCAGCCAAGATTTAGGCCAGGGGTACTCACCCCTCCACTTT. Translation gives CASSQDLGQGYSPLHF.